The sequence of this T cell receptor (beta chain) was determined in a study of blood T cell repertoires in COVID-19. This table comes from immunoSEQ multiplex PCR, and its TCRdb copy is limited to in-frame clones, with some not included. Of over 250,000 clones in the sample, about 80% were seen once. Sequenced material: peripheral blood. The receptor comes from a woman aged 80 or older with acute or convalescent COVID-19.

CDR3 residues: CASSQGGTAVYGYTF. The CDR3 DNA reads as TGTGCCAGCAGCCAAGGCGGGACAGCCGTTTATGGCTACACCTTC. The chain links TRBV3-1 (or the pseudogene TRBV3-2) to TRBJ1-2; TRBD1 matches at 7 bases. The CDR3 has 15 residues. Trimming removed 1 base from V and 5 bases from J; junction bases left unmatched: 7. Germline CDR1 and CDR2: LGHDT and YNNKEL (reference sequence).